The rows below give T cell receptor beta chains drawn from one sample of a study of blood T cells in healthy people across ages. TCRdb analysed the 5' RACE reads with MiXCR anew, one entry per CDR3 protein. In the table there are about 290,000 distinct CDR3 sequences, roughly 29% of which are singletons. Sequencing input: blood. These receptors all stem from a woman in her 70s in good health. Each CDR3 is given with its conserved first and last residue. Not all rows give a size; the values are once, few, many and, for expanded clones, a class.

J gene: TRBJ2-7
CDR3 length: 14
clone size: many
V gene: TRBV18
CDR3 protein: CASSPVSEGGEQYF

J gene: TRBJ1-3
CDR3 length: 16
clone size: -
V gene: TRBV12-3/TRBV12-4
CDR3 protein: CASSYPRGSPGNTIYF

J gene: TRBJ2-3
CDR3 length: 17
clone size: -
V gene: TRBV28
CDR3 protein: CASSWGLADPWRDTQYF

J gene: TRBJ1-1
CDR3 length: 15
clone size: -
V gene: TRBV5-1
CDR3 protein: CASSLLGDLNTEAFF

J gene: TRBJ2-1
CDR3 length: 17
clone size: few
V gene: TRBV11-2
CDR3 protein: CASSLVVGQRPYNEQFF

J gene: TRBJ2-2
CDR3 length: 13
clone size: -
V gene: TRBV20-1
CDR3 protein: CSARGQTERELFF

J gene: TRBJ1-3
CDR3 length: 14
clone size: few
V gene: TRBV20-1
CDR3 protein: CSATRPISGNTIYF

J gene: TRBJ2-1
CDR3 length: 15
clone size: few
V gene: TRBV4-1
CDR3 protein: CASSLKLAGGDEQFF

J gene: TRBJ2-6
CDR3 length: 16
clone size: -
V gene: TRBV6-1
CDR3 protein: CASGTGAYSGANVLTF

J gene: -
CDR3 length: 18
clone size: -
V gene: TRBV2
CDR3 protein: CAGSRIRPGTSNRNEQFF

J gene: TRBJ1-1
CDR3 length: 15
clone size: -
V gene: TRBV27
CDR3 protein: CASSLSPGQGTEAFF

J gene: TRBJ2-1
CDR3 length: 15
clone size: -
V gene: TRBV29-1
CDR3 protein: CSVALGPGGNNEQFF

J gene: TRBJ2-2
CDR3 length: 17
clone size: once
V gene: TRBV12-3/TRBV12-4
CDR3 protein: CASSLGSGHANTGELFF

J gene: -
CDR3 length: 15
clone size: few
V gene: TRBV6-5
CDR3 protein: CASSYLGRAQETQYF

J gene: TRBJ1-6
CDR3 length: 12
clone size: few
V gene: TRBV28
CDR3 protein: CASRGGYSPLHF

J gene: TRBJ2-2
CDR3 length: 13
clone size: -
V gene: TRBV6-5
CDR3 protein: CAGKDRNTGELFF

J gene: -
CDR3 length: 16
clone size: few
V gene: TRBV7-9
CDR3 protein: CASSLLMSGAYNEQFF

J gene: TRBJ1-1
CDR3 length: 13
clone size: many
V gene: TRBV14
CDR3 protein: CASSQSGVVKAFF

J gene: TRBJ2-3
CDR3 length: 15
clone size: -
V gene: TRBV7-2
CDR3 protein: CASSLAPGVTDTQYF

J gene: TRBJ1-5
CDR3 length: 16
clone size: -
V gene: TRBV28
CDR3 protein: CASSFGTSGFNQPQHF

J gene: TRBJ1-5
CDR3 length: 15
clone size: -
V gene: TRBV5-1
CDR3 protein: CASSLDGTRNHPQHF

J gene: TRBJ2-3
CDR3 length: 17
clone size: -
V gene: TRBV9
CDR3 protein: CASSYYLTSGGTDTQYF

J gene: -
CDR3 length: 12
clone size: -
V gene: TRBV5-1
CDR3 protein: CASSPNLYEQYF

J gene: TRBJ2-5
CDR3 length: 17
clone size: many
V gene: TRBV9
CDR3 protein: CASSRTSGSLKGETQYF

J gene: TRBJ2-5
CDR3 length: 15
clone size: -
V gene: TRBV5-1
CDR3 protein: CASSFVLAAQETQYF

J gene: TRBJ2-7
CDR3 length: 16
clone size: -
V gene: TRBV29-1
CDR3 protein: CSVQGTTSTSSYEQYF

J gene: TRBJ1-6
CDR3 length: 14
clone size: -
V gene: TRBV20-1
CDR3 protein: CSARDWDSGSPLHF

J gene: TRBJ2-5
CDR3 length: 13
clone size: -
V gene: TRBV20-1
CDR3 protein: CSARRDGQETQYF

J gene: TRBJ2-5
CDR3 length: 14
clone size: -
V gene: TRBV6-1
CDR3 protein: CASSEAGMGETQYF

J gene: TRBJ1-4
CDR3 length: 17
clone size: -
V gene: TRBV7-9
CDR3 protein: CASSLGSSAATNEKLFF

J gene: TRBJ1-2
CDR3 length: 17
clone size: -
V gene: TRBV4-1
CDR3 protein: CASSARSAYRDNYGYTF

J gene: TRBJ2-5
CDR3 length: 15
clone size: few
V gene: TRBV7-2
CDR3 protein: CASSSGWSGGKTQYF

J gene: TRBJ1-4
CDR3 length: 12
clone size: -
V gene: TRBV5-1
CDR3 protein: CASRDSNEKLFF

J gene: TRBJ1-2
CDR3 length: 14
clone size: many
V gene: TRBV28
CDR3 protein: CASSAGTGAHGYTF

J gene: TRBJ1-2
CDR3 length: 13
clone size: few
V gene: TRBV12-5
CDR3 protein: CASGLVSYYGYTF